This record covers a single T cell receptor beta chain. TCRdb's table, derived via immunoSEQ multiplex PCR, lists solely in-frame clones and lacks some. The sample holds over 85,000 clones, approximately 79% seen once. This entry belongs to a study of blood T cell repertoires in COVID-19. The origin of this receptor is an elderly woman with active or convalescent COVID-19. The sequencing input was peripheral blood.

The CDR3 loop reads CASSLRTQRGYSTDTQYF. The CDR3 nucleotides are TGTGCCAGCAGCCTCAGAACCCAGCGGGGGTATAGCACAGATACGCAGTATTTT. The chain carries TRBV11-2 and TRBJ2-3; 8 nucleotides align to TRBD2. V shed 5 bases, J shed 0 bases, and the junction held 13 bases outside the gene matches. CDR1 and CDR2 (germline): SGHAT, FQNNGV. The CDR3 length is 18 residues.